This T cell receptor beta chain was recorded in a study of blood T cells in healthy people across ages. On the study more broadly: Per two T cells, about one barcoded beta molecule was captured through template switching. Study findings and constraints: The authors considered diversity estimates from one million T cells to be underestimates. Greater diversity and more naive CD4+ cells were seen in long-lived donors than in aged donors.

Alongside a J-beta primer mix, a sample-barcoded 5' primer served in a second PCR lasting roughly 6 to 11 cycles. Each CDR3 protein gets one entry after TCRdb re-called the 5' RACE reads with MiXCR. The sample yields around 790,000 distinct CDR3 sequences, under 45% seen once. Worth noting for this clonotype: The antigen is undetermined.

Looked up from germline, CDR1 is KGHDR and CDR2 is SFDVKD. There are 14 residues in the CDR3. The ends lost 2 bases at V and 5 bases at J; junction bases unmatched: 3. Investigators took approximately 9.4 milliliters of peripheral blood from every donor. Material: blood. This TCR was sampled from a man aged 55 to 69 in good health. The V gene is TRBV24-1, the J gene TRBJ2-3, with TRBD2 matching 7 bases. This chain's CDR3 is CATSDSTSQDTQYF. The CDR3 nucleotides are TGTGCCACCAGTGATTCGACTAGCCAAGATACGCAGTATTTT.